This TCR beta chain was retrieved from a study of blood T cell repertoires in COVID-19. Study at large: Acute and convalescent COVID-19 specimens originated in the United States, Italy and Spain. PBMCs, B-cell-depleted T cells, or T cells provided the cDNA or gDNA that made up the material.

This clone was seen just once. In the original analysis: Reference gene primer amplification gave estimated nucleated cell counts. Method: immunoSEQ multiplex PCR; TCRdb's copy keeps in-frame clones and lacks some. The V and J calls and clone size come from that table; D and trimming were worked out from the DNA. In the table there are hundreds of thousands of clones, 75% to 90% of which are singletons. The CDR3 totals 15 residues. Germline CDR1 and CDR2: MNHEY and SMNVEV (reference sequence). V lost 5 bases to trimming and J lost 0 bases, with 8 bases between them. The gene calls are TRBV27 and TRBJ2-6, with no clear D. The TCR comes from a woman aged 30 to 39 with active or convalescent COVID-19. Sequencing was carried out using peripheral blood. CDR3 coding DNA: TGTGCCAGCAGTCGGTCCTTCTCTGGGGCCAACGTCCTGACTTTC. It yields the protein CASSRSFSGANVLTF.